What follows describes a single TCR beta chain. This sample was included in a study of blood T cell repertoires in COVID-19. Study background: Acute and convalescent COVID-19 samples came from the United States, Italy and Spain. The cDNA or gDNA used as material had been derived from T cells, B-cell-depleted T cells, or PBMCs.

Source study methods: Researchers report that nucleated cell counts were estimated from reference gene primer amplification. Assay: immunoSEQ multiplex PCR; the TCRdb copy retains only in-frame clones and omits some. The D gene and trimming were derived from the DNA, and the V and J assignments and clone size from that table. The sample has around 51,000 clones; 80% to 90% are singletons. Specimen: peripheral blood. The receptor was derived from a woman older than 75 with acute or convalescent COVID-19.

The CDR3 coding sequence is TGTGCCAGTAGTACCATCACAGGGGCGGATGGCTACACCTTC. Its translation: CASSTITGADGYTF. V gene TRBV19 combines with J gene TRBJ1-2; 7 nucleotides line up with TRBD1. This CDR3 comprises 14 residues. V was clipped by 4 bases and J by 6 bases; unmatched bases: 8. Germline V lookup: CDR1 LNHDA, CDR2 SQIVND (reference sequence).